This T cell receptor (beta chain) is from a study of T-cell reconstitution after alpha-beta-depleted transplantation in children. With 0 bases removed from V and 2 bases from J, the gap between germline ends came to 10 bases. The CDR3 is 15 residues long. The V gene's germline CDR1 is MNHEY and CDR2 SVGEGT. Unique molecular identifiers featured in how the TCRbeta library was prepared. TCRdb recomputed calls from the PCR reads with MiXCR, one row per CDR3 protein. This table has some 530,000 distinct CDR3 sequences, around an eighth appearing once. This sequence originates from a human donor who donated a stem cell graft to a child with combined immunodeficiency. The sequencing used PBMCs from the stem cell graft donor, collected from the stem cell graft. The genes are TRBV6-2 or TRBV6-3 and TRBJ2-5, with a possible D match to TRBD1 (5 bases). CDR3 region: CASSYSRDSQETQYF. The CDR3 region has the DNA TGTGCCAGCAGTTACTCACGTGACAGTCAAGAGACCCAGTACTTC.